These 29 T cell receptor beta chains share one sample of origin, sequenced in a study of T cell responses to AZD1222 COVID-19 vaccine. Measured with immunoSEQ multiplex PCR; TCRdb has only the in-frame clones, and not every one. This table has around 150,000 clones, under 95% appearing once. Here the sequenced sample was peripheral blood, taken 28 days after the second AZD1222 dose. The receptors stem from an adult who received the AZD1222 COVID-19 vaccine.

The CDR3 DNA reads as TGTGCCAGCAGTTACTCCGCTAACACCAGAAACGTCCTGACTTTC. Its translation: CASSYSANTRNVLTF. The chain employs TRBV6-5 and TRBJ2-6, with D unresolved. CDR1 MNHEY and CDR2 SVGAGI come from the germline V gene. V lost 0 bases to trimming and J lost 10 bases, with 13 bases between them. The CDR3 runs 15 residues.

This chain links TRBV5-4 with TRBJ1-6; 7 positions agree with TRBD1. The length of the CDR3 is 14 residues. Germline lookup yields CDR1 SGHNT and CDR2 YYREEE (reference sequence). J was trimmed by 7 bases and V by 4 bases; bases with no gene match: 5. The CDR3 region has the DNA TGTGCCAGCAGCCGGGACAGAACAAATTCACCCCTCCACTTT. Its translation: CASSRDRTNSPLHF.

The chain has TRBV18 and TRBJ1-4, with 8 bases fitting TRBD1. The CDR3 consists of 16 residues. CDR1 and CDR2 from the germline V gene are KGHSH and LQKENI. With V trimmed by 6 bases and J by 0 bases, 6 bases remained unmatched. The CDR3 DNA sequence: TGTGCCAGCTCTTCTGGACAGGGCTCAACTAATGAAAAACTGTTTTTT. Translation gives CASSSGQGSTNEKLFF.

This rearrangement joins TRBV11-2 to TRBJ2-3; D not resolved. CDR1 and CDR2 (germline): SGHAT, FQNNGV. The CDR3 length is 16 residues. V shed 5 bases and J shed 2 bases, with 17 bases lying between them. The CDR3 spells CASSPSGQDFTDTQYF. The CDR3 nucleotides are TGTGCCAGCAGCCCATCTGGGCAGGATTTCACAGATACGCAGTATTTT.

This chain connects TRBV4-2 to TRBJ2-7, with TRBD2 matching over 7 bases. The germline CDR1 and CDR2 sequences are LGHNA and YNFKEQ. This CDR3 spans 15 amino acids. The trim removed 0 bases at V and 3 bases at J, leaving 5 bases unmatched. This CDR3 is CASSQEGGKGYEQYF. In DNA form, the CDR3 reads TGTGCCAGCAGCCAAGAGGGGGGGAAGGGCTACGAGCAGTACTTC.

V and J are TRBV5-1 and TRBJ1-1; a possible D gene is TRBD1 (5 bases). The CDR3 has 16 residues. Trimming stripped 3 bases from V and 4 bases from J, with 19 bases between. Per the germline V gene, CDR1 is SGHRS and CDR2 is YFSETQ. The CDR3 is CASSWGRDFWGTEAFF. DNA for the CDR3: TGCGCCAGCAGCTGGGGCCGGGACTTCTGGGGCACTGAAGCTTTCTTT.

The chain joins TRBV6-6 to TRBJ1-1; D is ambiguous. The V gene's germline CDR1 is MNHNY and CDR2 SVGAGI (reference sequence). The CDR3 contains 13 residues. Trimming took 2 bases from V and 4 from J, leaving 8 bases between them. CDR3 sequence reads: CASSYGQATEAFF. The CDR3 coding sequence is TGTGCCAGCAGTTACGGCCAGGCCACTGAAGCTTTCTTT.

The J gene is TRBJ1-4, the V gene TRBV6-5; TRBD1 matches 9 bases. CDR3 length equals 15 residues. From germline, CDR1 is MNHEY and CDR2 SVGAGI. V lost 6 bases and J lost 8; bases outside the gene matches: 10. The CDR3 loop is CASSRTGANAEKLFF. In DNA, the CDR3 is TGTGCCAGCAGCAGGACAGGGGCCAATGCGGAAAAACTGTTTTTT.

This clone was observed a few times. This CDR3 fails to terminate in the conserved phenylalanine or tryptophan, so it likely reflects a read error. The limits of the CDR3 on the DNA are not certain, so only TCRdb's listed CDR3 is given. The genes are TRBV5-1 and TRBJ1-1; the D call in the table, TRBD1, was not verified against the DNA. Germline-derived CDR1 and CDR2 are SGHRS and YFSETQ. 14 amino acids form the CDR3, both terminal residues included. CDR3 protein: CASSNAGTEENKAI.

This clone has just one count. J is TRBJ1-5 and V is TRBV3-1 (or the pseudogene TRBV3-2); D is uncertain. Germline V gene sequence: CDR1 LGHDT, CDR2 YNNKEL (reference sequence). The CDR3 extends over 15 amino acids. Trimming pared 0 bases from V and 11 bases from J, leaving 17 bases between. The CDR3 DNA sequence: TGTGCCAGCAGCCAAGATCCCGGGCCCTCTGGTACCCAGCATTTT. Translation: CASSQDPGPSGTQHF.

The chain couples TRBV4-3 to TRBJ1-6, with 9 bases matching TRBD1. The CDR3 extends over 18 amino acids. The trim removed 0 bases at V and 2 bases at J, leaving 5 bases unmatched. Germline CDR1 reads LGHNA; CDR2 reads YSLEER. The CDR3 coding sequence is TGCGCCAGCAGCCAAGAGGACAGGGGAAGGGCCTATAATTCACCCCTCCACTTT. Translating gives CASSQEDRGRAYNSPLHF.

This clone was found once. The same CDR3 also results from other DNA sequences found in this sample. V is TRBV28 and J is TRBJ1-2, with unresolved D. Germline assignment: CDR1 MDHEN and CDR2 SYDVKM. V lost 3 bases and J lost 2, with 7 bases in between. This CDR3 contains 13 residues. CDR3 protein: CASSLGGNYGYTF. The CDR3 DNA is TGTGCCAGCAGTTTGGGCGGAAACTATGGCTACACCTTC.

The chain couples TRBV7-9 to TRBJ2-2; D is unresolved. The CDR3 runs 13 residues. Germline V gives CDR1 SEHNR, CDR2 FQNEAQ (reference sequence). V lost 6 bases, J lost 6 bases, and 11 bases lay in between. The CDR3 loop is CASRRSEAGELFF. The DNA for the CDR3 is TGTGCCAGCAGGCGTAGTGAGGCCGGGGAGCTGTTTTTT. Variable domain in full (rest from reference TRBV7-9 and TRBJ2-2): DTGVSQNPRHKITKRGQNVTFRCDPISEHNRLYWYRQTLGQGPEFLTYFQNEAQLEKSRLLSDRFSAERPKGSFSTLEIQRTEQGDSAMYLCASRRSEAGELFFGEGSRLTVL.

The rearrangement links TRBV6-5 to TRBJ2-5; D is uncertain. Trimming pared 6 bases from V and 5 bases from J, leaving 10 bases between. This CDR3 comprises 12 residues. CDR1 is MNHEY and CDR2 is SVGAGI in the germline V gene. CDR3 in DNA: TGTGCCAGCAGGCCACCCACGGAGACCCAGTACTTC. This gives the protein CASRPPTETQYF.

V and J are TRBV6-6 and TRBJ2-6, with 10 bases matching TRBD1. V was clipped by 6 bases and J by 1 base; unmatched bases: 6. Germline V gives CDR1 MNHNY, CDR2 SVGAGI (reference sequence). This CDR3 spans 17 amino acids. The DNA of the CDR3 is TGTGCCAGCAGACGACAGGGGGCGCCATCTGGGGCCAACGTCCTGACTTTC. Translated, it gives CASRRQGAPSGANVLTF.

The V call is TRBV9, the J call TRBJ2-1, with D uncertain. Between the trimmed V and J ends, which lost 0 bases and 10 bases, there was a span of 14 bases. Germline CDR1 SGDLS, CDR2 YYNGEE. CDR3 size: 14 residues. The CDR3 spells CASSVVGPWEEQFF. The CDR3 DNA is TGTGCCAGCAGCGTAGTCGGTCCATGGGAAGAGCAGTTCTTC.

The gene calls are TRBV25-1 and TRBJ1-1; possible D gene TRBD1, 5 bases. The CDR3 is 14 amino acids. Per germline, CDR1 MGHDK and CDR2 SYGVNS. Trimming stripped 3 bases from V and 3 bases from J, with 11 bases between. The CDR3 nucleotides are TGTGCCAGCAGTGATTACGGAGGGGACACTGAAGCTTTCTTT. Translated, it gives CASSDYGGDTEAFF.

The chain has TRBV28 and TRBJ1-2, with a tentative D call TRBD1 (6 bases). Germline V CDR1 and CDR2: MDHEN, SYDVKM. V lost 3 bases to trimming and J lost 2 bases, with 10 bases between them. This CDR3 spans 14 amino acids. CDR3 in DNA: TGTGCCAGCAGTTTCCCCGACAGGAACTATGGCTACACCTTC. Protein sequence: CASSFPDRNYGYTF.

This clone has just one count. This chain's CDR3 is CASSTIQGRGPDEQFF. The CDR3 region has the DNA TGTGCCAGTAGTACAATACAGGGGAGAGGTCCCGATGAGCAGTTCTTC. This chain connects TRBV19 to TRBJ2-1; 7 nucleotides line up with TRBD1. CDR3 length: 16 residues. The V gene's germline CDR1 is LNHDA and CDR2 SQIVND (reference sequence). V shed 4 bases, J shed 8 bases, and the junction held 14 bases outside the gene matches.

This chain uses TRBV19 with TRBJ1-6; D remains unclear. CDR1 is LNHDA, CDR2 SQIVND, per germline (reference sequence). The V end lost 6 bases, the J end lost 6 bases, and 9 bases lay between the germline ends. The CDR3 length is 13 residues. CDR3 sequence: CASRWEGNSPLHF. In DNA form, the CDR3 reads TGTGCCAGTAGATGGGAGGGTAATTCACCCCTCCACTTT.

The rearrangement links TRBV30 to TRBJ2-7; 8 bases fit TRBD2. The CDR3 is 13 residues long. The germline gives CDR1 GTSNPN, CDR2 SVGIG (reference sequence). This CDR3 reads CAGTPLAEYEQYF. CDR3 nucleotide sequence: TGTGCTGGGACACCACTAGCGGAATACGAGCAGTACTTC.

This clone was detected a few times. The chain joins TRBV19 to TRBJ1-5, with D perhaps TRBD1 (6 bases). The CDR3 extends over 14 amino acids. Germline V gene lookup returns CDR1 LNHDA and CDR2 SQIVND (reference sequence). V lost 5 bases and J 5 bases, leaving 13 bases between the germline ends. The CDR3 DNA sequence: TGTGCCAGTAGTGCGGACAGAAATTATCAGCCCCAGCATTTT. This sequence encodes CASSADRNYQPQHF. Variable domain in full (rest from reference TRBV19 and TRBJ1-5): DGGITQSPKYLFRKEGQNVTLSCEQNLNHDAMYWYRQDPGQGLRLIYYSQIVNDFQKGDIAEGYSVSREKKESFPLTVTSAQKNPTAFYLCASSADRNYQPQHFGDGTRLSIL.

The gene calls are TRBV7-3 and TRBJ2-3, with D unresolved. V was shortened by 6 bases and J by 0 bases, with 10 bases between the two germline ends. The CDR3 is 14 amino acids. CDR1 and CDR2 from the germline V gene are SGHTA and FQGTGA. The CDR3: CASREDPSTDTQYF. DNA for the CDR3: TGTGCCAGCAGAGAGGACCCTAGCACAGATACGCAGTATTTT.

The chain employs TRBV28 and TRBJ1-1; 11 bases align to TRBD1. Trimming removed 5 bases from V and 5 bases from J; junction bases left unmatched: 10. The length of the CDR3 is 16 residues. CDR1 is MDHEN and CDR2 is SYDVKM in the germline V gene. The DNA for the CDR3 is TGTGCCAGCAGTCTAGGGACAGGGGGAGGGGTAACTGAAGCTTTCTTT. Its translation is CASSLGTGGGVTEAFF. Full variable domain (rest looked up from reference TRBV28 and TRBJ1-1): DVKVTQSSRYLVKRTGEKVFLECVQDMDHENMFWYRQDPGLGLRLIYFSYDVKMKEKGDIPEGYSVSREKKERFSLILESASTNQTSMYLCASSLGTGGGVTEAFFGQGTRLTVV.

The J gene is TRBJ1-5, the V gene TRBV5-8; D call uncertain. This CDR3 spans 15 amino acids. Germline V CDR1 and CDR2: SGHTS, YDEGEE. Trimming pared 0 bases from V and 3 bases from J, leaving 10 bases between. CDR3 in amino acids: CASSLAGSPNQPQHF. The CDR3 coding sequence is TGTGCCAGCAGCTTGGCCGGCAGCCCCAATCAGCCCCAGCATTTT.

This clone was counted a single time. The gene calls are TRBV27 and TRBJ1-2; D unclear. CDR3 length equals 19 residues. Germline-derived CDR1 and CDR2 are MNHEY and SMNVEV (reference sequence). The V end was cut by 0 bases, the J end by 0 bases, with 20 bases between. The CDR3 protein is CASSLSLRGPAAANYGYTF. The CDR3 region has the DNA TGTGCCAGCAGTTTATCTCTTCGCGGCCCCGCCGCGGCTAACTATGGCTACACCTTC.

The chain links TRBV30 to TRBJ2-7; TRBD2 matches 13 bases. The CDR3 is made up of 15 amino acids. Unmatched junction bases numbered 3, after V lost 1 base and J lost 3 bases. Germline V gives CDR1 GTSNPN, CDR2 SVGIG (reference sequence). This CDR3 is CAWSAGLAGLYEQYF. For the CDR3, the DNA is TGTGCCTGGAGTGCGGGACTAGCGGGACTCTACGAGCAGTACTTC.

CDR3 protein: CASSELAGIGYNEQFF. In nucleotides, the CDR3 is TGTGCCAGCAGTGAATTAGCGGGAATAGGGTACAATGAGCAGTTCTTC. J is TRBJ2-1 and V is TRBV6-4; TRBD2 aligns across 8 bases. V lost 3 bases and J lost 4; bases outside the gene matches: 8. The CDR3 spans 16 residues. The germline gives CDR1 MRHNA, CDR2 SNTAGT.

The chain uses TRBV10-1 and TRBJ2-1; possibly TRBD2 for D (5 bases). The CDR3 contains 14 residues. Germline loops: CDR1 WNHNN, CDR2 SYGVQD (reference sequence). Trimming left V 0 bases short and J 6 bases short, with 9 bases between. In DNA, the CDR3 is TGCGCCAGCAGTGAGTCCCTAGGACTCAATGAGCAGTTCTTC. This sequence encodes CASSESLGLNEQFF.